These 12 T cell receptor beta chains came from one sample sequenced in a study of cytomegalovirus exposure and HLA in healthy donors. The PCR used 60 Vbeta and 13 Jbeta primers. Data came from immunoSEQ multiplex PCR; TCRdb stores just in-frame clones and leaves some out. The sample carries about 160,000 clones, over 70% recorded once. The specimen was PBMCs. These receptors all stem from a man in his forties or fifties in good health and CMV-seropositive.

This chain connects TRBV28 to TRBJ1-2; tentative D call: TRBD1 (6 bases). V dropped 2 bases and J dropped 3 bases, with 7 bases sitting between them. The CDR3 spans 13 residues. Per germline, CDR1 MDHEN and CDR2 SYDVKM. The CDR3 protein is CASSLTGHYGYTF. The CDR3 DNA reads as TGTGCCAGCAGTTTAACAGGGCACTATGGCTACACCTTC.

The V gene is TRBV5-1, the J gene TRBJ2-6, with D tentatively TRBD1 (6 bases). This CDR3 has 15 amino acids. Between the trimmed V and J ends, which lost 4 bases and 1 base, there was a span of 9 bases. Germline values: CDR1 SGHRS, CDR2 YFSETQ. The CDR3 sequence: CASSTGFSGANVLTF. DNA of the CDR3: TGCGCCAGCAGCACAGGGTTTTCTGGGGCCAACGTCCTGACTTTC. Filled out from reference TRBV5-1 and TRBJ2-6, the complete variable domain reads KAGVTQTPRYLIKTRGQQVTLSCSPISGHRSVSWYQQTPGQGLQFLFEYFSETQRNKGNFPGRFSGRQFSNSRSEMNVSTLELGDSALYLCASSTGFSGANVLTFGAGSRLTVL.

This chain connects TRBV18 to TRBJ2-7; TRBD1 matches at 10 bases. V was pared by 6 bases and J by 3 bases, with 5 bases of the junction left unmatched. This CDR3 has 14 residues. CDR1 KGHSH and CDR2 LQKENI come from the germline V gene. CDR3 DNA: TGTGCCAGCTCTCGACAGGGGGCAGGCTACGAGCAGTACTTC. Translating it yields CASSRQGAGYEQYF.

The chain employs TRBV29-1 and TRBJ1-1; a possible D gene is TRBD1 (5 bases). V lost 7 bases to trimming and J lost 5 bases, with 14 bases between them. The germline gives CDR1 SQVTM, CDR2 ANQGSEA. This CDR3 is 12 amino acids long. CDR3: CSAPVGRTEAFF. Written as DNA, the CDR3 is TGCAGCGCCCCAGTGGGGCGGACTGAAGCTTTCTTT.

This clone was seen only once. The chain has TRBV7-9 and TRBJ1-2; D is possibly TRBD1 (6 bases). The CDR3 totals 14 residues. V lost 5 bases and J lost 0, with 10 bases in between. Germline V gene sequence: CDR1 SEHNR, CDR2 FQNEAQ (reference sequence). The CDR3 is CASSKDSANYGYTF. As DNA, the CDR3 is TGTGCCAGCAGCAAGGACAGTGCTAACTATGGCTACACCTTC.

This clone was counted between two and nine times. The chain recombines TRBV5-1 with TRBJ1-1; D is unclear. Germline loops: CDR1 SGHRS, CDR2 YFSETQ. Trimming removed 4 bases from V and 3 bases from J, with 19 bases in between. The CDR3 sequence is 16 residues long. CDR3 nucleotide sequence: TGCGCCAGCAGCACAATTGCCGGGTTTGGTGACACTGAAGCTTTCTTT. Translated: CASSTIAGFGDTEAFF.

The J gene is TRBJ1-6, the V gene TRBV5-1, with unresolved D. Trimming removed 4 bases from V and 8 bases from J, with 13 bases in between. Germline values: CDR1 SGHRS, CDR2 YFSETQ. The CDR3 covers 14 residues. CDR3 sequence: CASSVRTEDSPLHF. CDR3 DNA sequence: TGCGCCAGCAGCGTCCGGACGGAGGATTCACCCCTCCACTTT.

V gene TRBV10-3 combines with J gene TRBJ1-6; 9 bases map to TRBD1. CDR3 length: 14 residues. The V gene's germline CDR1 is ENHRY and CDR2 SYGVKD. V was clipped by 5 bases and J by 8 bases; unmatched bases: 4. The CDR3 DNA sequence: TGTGCCATCAGTCCCAGGACAGGGGATTCACCCCTCCACTTT. The encoded protein is CAISPRTGDSPLHF.

This clone was detected only once. The chain is built from TRBV28 and TRBJ2-7, with 7 bases fitting TRBD2. After removal of 6 bases from V and 2 bases from J, the junction contained 10 bases not matched to a gene. Germline V CDR1 and CDR2: MDHEN, SYDVKM. The CDR3 runs to 15 residues. The CDR3 sequence: CASSPPEGGAYEQYF. Written as DNA, the CDR3 is TGTGCCAGCAGCCCCCCCGAGGGAGGGGCCTACGAGCAGTACTTC.

This sequence joins TRBV5-1 and TRBJ2-5, with TRBD1 matching over 7 bases. With 1 base clipped from V and 1 base from J, the junction kept 4 bases outside the gene matches. This CDR3 comprises 15 residues. Germline loops: CDR1 SGHRS, CDR2 YFSETQ. The chain's CDR3 is CASSLTPGGQETQYF. The CDR3, as DNA: TGCGCCAGCAGCTTGACCCCAGGGGGCCAAGAGACCCAGTACTTC.

V gene TRBV4-2 combines with J gene TRBJ1-2; a possible D gene is TRBD1 (6 bases). From germline, CDR1 is LGHNA and CDR2 YNFKEQ. V was trimmed by 3 bases and J by 7 bases, leaving 15 bases between them. This CDR3 spans 14 amino acids. The CDR3 loop is CASSQVSRGRGYTF. The CDR3 DNA follows: TGTGCCAGCAGCCAGGTGTCCAGGGGTCGTGGCTACACCTTC.

The chain has TRBV2 and TRBJ2-5, with D possibly TRBD2 on 6 matching bases. CDR1 and CDR2 (germline): SNHLY, FYNNEI. The CDR3 covers 15 residues. The V end lost 6 bases, the J end lost 3 bases, and 17 bases lay between the germline ends. In nucleotides, the CDR3 is TGTGCCAGCAGCGATAAACTAGCTTTGGAAGAGACCCAGTACTTC. Amino acids: CASSDKLALEETQYF. The full variable domain, in which reference TRBV2 and TRBJ2-5 provide the parts outside the CDR3, is EPEVTQTPSHQVTQMGQEVILRCVPISNHLYFYWYRQILGQKVEFLVSFYNNEISEKSEIFDDQFSVERPDGSNFTLKIRSTKLEDSAMYFCASSDKLALEETQYFGPGTRLLVL.